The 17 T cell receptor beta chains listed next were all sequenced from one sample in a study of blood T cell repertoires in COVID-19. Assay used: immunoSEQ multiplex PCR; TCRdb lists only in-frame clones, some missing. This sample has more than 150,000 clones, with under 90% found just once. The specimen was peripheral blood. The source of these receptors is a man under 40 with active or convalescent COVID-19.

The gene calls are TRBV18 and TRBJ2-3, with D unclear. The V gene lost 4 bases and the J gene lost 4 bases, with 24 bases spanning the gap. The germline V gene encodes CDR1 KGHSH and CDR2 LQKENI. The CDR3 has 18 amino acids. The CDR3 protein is CASSLILSVQIEPDTQYF. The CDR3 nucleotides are TGTGCCAGCTCACTCATTTTAAGCGTCCAGATTGAGCCAGATACGCAGTATTTT.

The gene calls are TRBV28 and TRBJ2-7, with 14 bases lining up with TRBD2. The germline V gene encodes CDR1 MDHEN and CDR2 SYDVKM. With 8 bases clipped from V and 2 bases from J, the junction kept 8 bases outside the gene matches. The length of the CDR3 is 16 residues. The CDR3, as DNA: TGTGCCAGCGAAACTGGACTAGCGGGGGGCACCTACGAGCAGTACGTC. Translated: CASETGLAGGTYEQYV.

The DNA of the CDR3 is TGTGCCAGCACTATCGCAGGGGGGAACTATGGCTACACCTTC. It translates to CASTIAGGNYGYTF. This chain connects TRBV27 to TRBJ1-2; 7 nucleotides line up with TRBD1. Germline V gene sequence: CDR1 MNHEY, CDR2 SMNVEV (reference sequence). The CDR3 extends over 14 amino acids. The V gene end was trimmed by 7 bases and the J gene end by 2 bases; junction bases not matched to a gene: 7.

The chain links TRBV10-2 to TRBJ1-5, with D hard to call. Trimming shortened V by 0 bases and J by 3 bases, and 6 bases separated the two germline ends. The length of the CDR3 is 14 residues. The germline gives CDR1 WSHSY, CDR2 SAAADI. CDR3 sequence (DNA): TGCGCCAGCAGTGAGTCGTCAGTCAATCAGCCCCAGCATTTT. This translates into CASSESSVNQPQHF.

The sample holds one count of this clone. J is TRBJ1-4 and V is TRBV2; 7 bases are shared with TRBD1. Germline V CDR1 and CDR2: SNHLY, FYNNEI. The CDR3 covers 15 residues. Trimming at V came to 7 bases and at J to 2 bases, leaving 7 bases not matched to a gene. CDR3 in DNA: TGTGCCAGCAATGGGGGGACAGCGACTAATGAAAAACTGTTTTTT. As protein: CASNGGTATNEKLFF.

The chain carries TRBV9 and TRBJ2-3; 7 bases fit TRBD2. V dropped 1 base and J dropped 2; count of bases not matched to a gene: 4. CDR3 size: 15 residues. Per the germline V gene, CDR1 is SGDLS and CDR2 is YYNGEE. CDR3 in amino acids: CASSVWGLPTDTQYF. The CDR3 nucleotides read TGTGCCAGCAGCGTATGGGGACTACCCACAGATACGCAGTATTTT.

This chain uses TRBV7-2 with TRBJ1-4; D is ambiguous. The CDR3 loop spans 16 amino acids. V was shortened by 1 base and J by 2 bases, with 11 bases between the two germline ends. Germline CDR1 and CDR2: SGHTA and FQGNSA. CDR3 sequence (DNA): TGTGCCAGCAGCTTAGAGTTGGGGAGGACTAATGAAAAACTGTTTTTT. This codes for CASSLELGRTNEKLFF.

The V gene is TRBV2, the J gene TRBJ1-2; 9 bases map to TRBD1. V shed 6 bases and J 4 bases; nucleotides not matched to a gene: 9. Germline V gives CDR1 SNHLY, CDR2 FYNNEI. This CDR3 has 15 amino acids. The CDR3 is CASRPGTGSLYGYTF. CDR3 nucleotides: TGTGCCAGCAGACCCGGGACAGGGTCCCTCTATGGCTACACCTTC.

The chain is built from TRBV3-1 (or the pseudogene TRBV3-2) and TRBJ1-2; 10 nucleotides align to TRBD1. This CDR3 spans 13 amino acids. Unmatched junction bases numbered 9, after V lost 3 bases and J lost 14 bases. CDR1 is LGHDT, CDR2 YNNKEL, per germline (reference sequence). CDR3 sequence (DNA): TGTGCCAGCAGCCAGTCTGACAGGGGGCGGGAAACCTTC. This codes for CASSQSDRGRETF.

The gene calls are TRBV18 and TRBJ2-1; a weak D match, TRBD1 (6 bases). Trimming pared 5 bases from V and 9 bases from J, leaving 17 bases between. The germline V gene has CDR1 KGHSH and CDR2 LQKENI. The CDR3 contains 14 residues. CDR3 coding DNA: TGTGCCAGCTCAGCCACCCAGGACAGTGGTGAGCAGTTCTTC. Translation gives CASSATQDSGEQFF.

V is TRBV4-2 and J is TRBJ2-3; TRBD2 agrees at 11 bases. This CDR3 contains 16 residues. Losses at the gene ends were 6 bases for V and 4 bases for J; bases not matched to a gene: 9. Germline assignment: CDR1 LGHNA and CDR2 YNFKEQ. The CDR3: CASSPDSGGGPDTQYF. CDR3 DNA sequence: TGTGCCAGCAGTCCTGATAGCGGGGGGGGCCCAGATACGCAGTATTTT.

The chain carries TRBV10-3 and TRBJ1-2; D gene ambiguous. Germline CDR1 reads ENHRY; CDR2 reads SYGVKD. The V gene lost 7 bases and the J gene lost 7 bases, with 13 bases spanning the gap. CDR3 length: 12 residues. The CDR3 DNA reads TGTGCCATCAAAGATAGTGAGGGTGGCTACACCTTC. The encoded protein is CAIKDSEGGYTF.

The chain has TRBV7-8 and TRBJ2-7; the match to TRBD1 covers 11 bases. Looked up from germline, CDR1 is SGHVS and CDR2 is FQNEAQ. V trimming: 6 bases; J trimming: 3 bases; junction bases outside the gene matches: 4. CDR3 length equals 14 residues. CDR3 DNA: TGTGCCAGCAGGACCGGGACAGGGGGCTACGAGCAGTACTTC. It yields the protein CASRTGTGGYEQYF.

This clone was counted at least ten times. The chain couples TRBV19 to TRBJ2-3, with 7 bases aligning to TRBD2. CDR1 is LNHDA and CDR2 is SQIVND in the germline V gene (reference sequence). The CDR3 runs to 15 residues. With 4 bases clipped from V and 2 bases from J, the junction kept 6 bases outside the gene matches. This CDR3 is CASSRGGSYTDTQYF. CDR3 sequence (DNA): TGTGCCAGTAGTAGGGGGGGGTCGTACACAGATACGCAGTATTTT.

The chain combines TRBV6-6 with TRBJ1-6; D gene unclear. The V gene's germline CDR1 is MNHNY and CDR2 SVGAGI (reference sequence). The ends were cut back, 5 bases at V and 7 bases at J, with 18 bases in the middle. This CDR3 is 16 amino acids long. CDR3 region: CASSLRGTDDNSPLHF. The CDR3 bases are TGTGCCAGCAGTCTGAGAGGCACCGACGACAATTCACCCCTCCACTTT.

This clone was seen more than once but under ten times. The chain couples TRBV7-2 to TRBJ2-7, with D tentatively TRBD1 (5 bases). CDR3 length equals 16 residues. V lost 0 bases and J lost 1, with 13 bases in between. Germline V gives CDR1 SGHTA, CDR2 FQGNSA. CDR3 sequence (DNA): TGTGCCAGCAGCTTAGCGCAGGGTATCCAGTCCTACGAGCAGTACTTC. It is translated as CASSLAQGIQSYEQYF.

The CDR3 sequence: CASSLEGGNNSPLHF. The CDR3 nucleotides read TGTGCCAGCAGCTTAGAAGGAGGGAATAATTCACCCCTCCACTTT. This chain uses TRBV11-3 with TRBJ1-6; D remains ambiguous. The V end was cut by 0 bases, the J end by 5 bases, with 8 bases between. The CDR3 runs to 15 residues. Germline V gives CDR1 SGHNT, CDR2 YENEEA.